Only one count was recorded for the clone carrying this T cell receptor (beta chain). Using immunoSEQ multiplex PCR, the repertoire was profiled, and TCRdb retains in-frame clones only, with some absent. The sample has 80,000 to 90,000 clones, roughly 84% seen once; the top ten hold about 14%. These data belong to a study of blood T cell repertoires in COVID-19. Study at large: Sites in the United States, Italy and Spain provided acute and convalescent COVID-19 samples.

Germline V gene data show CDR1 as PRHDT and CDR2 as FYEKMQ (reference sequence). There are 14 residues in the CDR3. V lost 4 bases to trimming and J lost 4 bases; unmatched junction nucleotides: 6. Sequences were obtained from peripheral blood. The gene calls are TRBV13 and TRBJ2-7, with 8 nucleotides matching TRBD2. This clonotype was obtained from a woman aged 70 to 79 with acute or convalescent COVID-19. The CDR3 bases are TGTGCCAGCAGCTCCCGGACTAGCCTTTACGAGCAGTACGTC. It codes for CASSSRTSLYEQYV.